Below, 25 T cell receptor beta chains from the same sample are listed, as sequenced in a study of T cells in Graves' hyperthyroidism and ophthalmopathy. Amplification of TCR beta CDR3 regions was performed using RNA transcripts as template. The TCR CDR3 was amplified in a first-round RT-PCR using the HTBI primer set. Each CDR3 protein is one row after TCRdb ran MiXCR on the multiplex PCR reads. This table has about 320,000 distinct CDR3 sequences, approximately 15% appearing once. Sequences were obtained from blood. The receptor source for this set is a young man with Graves' hyperthyroidism.

This clonotype was observed at least ten times. The chain carries TRBV2 and TRBJ2-6; D possibly corresponds to TRBD1 (6 bases). The CDR3 loop spans 15 amino acids. The V end lost 5 bases, the J end lost 3 bases, and 11 bases lay between the germline ends. CDR1 and CDR2 from the germline V gene are SNHLY and FYNNEI. This CDR3 reads CASSRQGLGANVLTF. The CDR3 bases are TGTGCCAGCAGTCGGCAGGGGCTTGGGGCCAACGTCCTGACTTTC.

This clonotype was seen many times. The V gene is TRBV30, the J gene TRBJ1-2; D is ambiguous. Germline CDR1 is GTSNPN and CDR2 is SVGIG (reference sequence). The CDR3 sequence is 12 residues long. Trimming pared 4 bases from V and 6 bases from J, leaving 12 bases between. The DNA of the CDR3 is TGTGCCTGGAATATCCCGGCTGATGGCTACACCTTC. Protein sequence: CAWNIPADGYTF.

The sample holds many counts of this clonotype. V is TRBV3-1 and J is TRBJ1-2; D gene unclear. The length of the CDR3 is 15 residues. The V end was cut by 0 bases, the J end by 4 bases, with 12 bases between. Germline loops: CDR1 LGHDT, CDR2 YNNKEL (reference sequence). The CDR3 region has the DNA TGTGCCAGCAGCCAAGATCTGGGCCTTACCTATGGCTACACCTTC. This encodes CASSQDLGLTYGYTF.

This clonotype has a count of ten or more. In DNA, the CDR3 is TGTGCCAGCCACTTGACAGTCGGTCAGGAGCAGTTCTTC. Its translation: CASHLTVGQEQFF. The chain is built from TRBV2 and TRBJ2-1; possible D gene TRBD1, 5 bases. V shed 8 bases and J shed 10 bases, with 18 bases lying between them. CDR1 and CDR2 (germline): SNHLY, FYNNEI. The CDR3 is 13 amino acids. Full variable domain (missing parts from reference TRBV2 and TRBJ2-1): EPEVTQTPSHQVTQMGQEVILRCVPISNHLYFYWYRQILGQKVEFLVSFYNNEISEKSEIFDDQFSVERPDGSNFTLKIRSTKLEDSAMYFCASHLTVGQEQFFGPGTRLTVL.

In its sample, this clonotype was seen a few times. One end of the junction is discordant with germline, which a read error may explain. This chain joins TRBV18 and TRBJ2-2; the D gene is possibly TRBD1 (6 bases). Germline loops: CDR1 KGHSH, CDR2 LQKENI. This CDR3 has 12 amino acids. The CDR3 sequence is CASSLLAGVLFF. The CDR3 nucleotides are TGTGCCAGCTCCCTCTTAGCAGGGGTGCTGTTTTTT.

This clonotype occurred many times. The chain carries TRBV5-1 and TRBJ2-7; 9 bases fit TRBD2. V was pared by 6 bases and J by 5 bases, with 9 bases of the junction left unmatched. The CDR3 sequence is 14 residues long. The germline gives CDR1 SGHRS, CDR2 YFSETQ. CDR3 DNA: TGCGCCAGCACCTCCGGGACTAGCATCCACGAGCAGTACTTC. This sequence encodes CASTSGTSIHEQYF. The full variable domain, rest sourced from reference TRBV5-1 and TRBJ2-7, is KAGVTQTPRYLIKTRGQQVTLSCSPISGHRSVSWYQQTPGQGLQFLFEYFSETQRNKGNFPGRFSGRQFSNSRSEMNVSTLELGDSALYLCASTSGTSIHEQYFGPGTRLTVT.

The chain combines TRBV18 with TRBJ1-1; TRBD1 might be the D (5 bases). Per the germline V gene, CDR1 is KGHSH and CDR2 is LQKENI. The ends were cut back, 5 bases at V and 1 base at J, with 17 bases in the middle. There are 16 residues in the CDR3. CDR3 protein: CASSANGFGGNTEAFF. CDR3 nucleotides: TGTGCCAGCTCAGCTAATGGATTTGGGGGGAACACTGAAGCTTTCTTT.

V gene TRBV9 combines with J gene TRBJ2-1; D gene ambiguous. Trimming stripped 4 bases from V and 7 bases from J, with 15 bases between. Germline CDR1 is SGDLS and CDR2 is YYNGEE. The CDR3 contains 14 residues. The CDR3 DNA reads TGTGCCAGCAGCCCTATACCTACCGATAATGAGCAGTTCTTC. Its translation: CASSPIPTDNEQFF.

This chain connects TRBV5-1 to TRBJ2-1; 7 nucleotides match TRBD2. Germline assignment: CDR1 SGHRS and CDR2 YFSETQ. The V and J ends lost 3 bases and 12 bases, in that order; junction bases with no gene match: 9. This CDR3 spans 13 amino acids. The CDR3 coding sequence is TGCGCCAGCAGCTCTGGGGGGGAAGCGGCGCAGTTCTTC. Protein sequence: CASSSGGEAAQFF.

This clonotype was seen ten or more times. The chain links TRBV11-2 to TRBJ2-5; no reliable D call. The ends were cut back, 5 bases at V and 1 base at J, with 17 bases in the middle. Per germline, CDR1 SGHAT and CDR2 FQNNGV. The length of the CDR3 is 16 residues. CDR3 region: CASSAQPPYLQETQYF. CDR3 bases: TGTGCCAGCAGCGCCCAACCCCCTTACCTCCAAGAGACCCAGTACTTC.

The J gene is TRBJ2-2, the V gene TRBV5-6; TRBD1 might be the D (5 bases). V shed 0 bases and J shed 3 bases, with 9 bases lying between them. The CDR3 runs 15 residues. Germline-derived CDR1 and CDR2 are SGHDT and YYEEEE. CDR3 nucleotide sequence: TGTGCCAGCAGCTTGGTGGGGCCCCACACCGGGGAGCTGTTTTTT. Protein sequence: CASSLVGPHTGELFF.

This clonotype appeared a few times. This clone may be a read error of a much larger clone one base away. The chain combines TRBV27 with TRBJ2-7; tentative D call: TRBD1 (6 bases). The CDR3 sequence is 15 residues long. The germline V gene has CDR1 MNHEY and CDR2 SMNVEV (reference sequence). The CDR3 here is CAGSNAGTTSYEQYF. In nucleotides, the CDR3 is TGTGCCGGCAGCAACGCCGGGACAACTTCCTACGAGCAGTACTTC.

This clonotype was seen many times. The CDR3 DNA follows: TGTGCCAGCTCACCCCCGACTAGCGCCTACAATGAGCAGTTCTTC. It codes for CASSPPTSAYNEQFF. This rearrangement joins TRBV18 to TRBJ2-1, with 8 bases matching TRBD2. The V gene end was trimmed by 3 bases and the J gene end by 2 bases; junction bases not matched to a gene: 3. The CDR3 is 15 amino acids. Germline lookup yields CDR1 KGHSH and CDR2 LQKENI.

In this sample, this clonotype turned up many times. This chain connects TRBV29-1 to TRBJ2-3; no clear D gene. V shed 0 bases and J shed 4 bases, with 5 bases lying between them. The CDR3 runs 12 residues. CDR1 SQVTM and CDR2 ANQGSEA come from the germline V gene. CDR3 sequence: CSVEDPSDTQYF. The DNA of the CDR3 is TGCAGCGTTGAAGATCCTTCAGATACGCAGTATTTT.

In its sample, this clonotype was seen many times. The chain recombines TRBV3-1 with TRBJ1-1; no definite D call. Germline assignment: CDR1 LGHDT and CDR2 YNNKEL (reference sequence). The CDR3 consists of 10 residues. Trimming stripped 6 bases from V and 7 bases from J, with 6 bases between. In DNA, the CDR3 is TGTGCCAGCAGGGGGAATGAAGCTTTCTTT. This codes for CASRGNEAFF.

V and J are TRBV9 and TRBJ2-3; D uncertain. Deletions cut 3 bases from V and 0 bases from J, with 17 bases between. Germline assignment: CDR1 SGDLS and CDR2 YYNGEE. This CDR3 is 17 amino acids long. The CDR3 coding sequence is TGTGCCAGCAGCGCCGCCCTACTGCTCAGGAGCACAGATACGCAGTATTTT. Residues: CASSAALLLRSTDTQYF.

V usage is TRBV20-1 and J usage is TRBJ2-3, with 11 bases aligning to TRBD2. The CDR3 consists of 16 residues. J lost 6 bases, V lost 0 bases, and 8 bases had no gene match. Per germline, CDR1 DFQATT and CDR2 SNEGSKA (reference sequence). This CDR3 is CSARDPTSGSPDTQYF. DNA of the CDR3: TGCAGTGCTAGAGATCCCACTAGCGGGAGTCCTGATACGCAGTATTTT.

CDR3 coding DNA: TGTGCCAGCAGCGTAGGCGGGGCGGGATACAATGAGCAGTTCTTC. It is translated as CASSVGGAGYNEQFF. V is TRBV9 and J is TRBJ2-1, with D possibly being TRBD2 (6 bases). Germline lookup yields CDR1 SGDLS and CDR2 YYNGEE. V lost 0 bases, J lost 4 bases, and 11 bases lay in between. The CDR3 covers 15 residues.

This clonotype was seen many times. This sequence joins TRBV28 and TRBJ2-5; unclear D gene. Deletions cut 1 base from V and 5 bases from J, with 23 bases between. Germline CDR1 MDHEN, CDR2 SYDVKM. The CDR3 is 18 amino acids. As DNA, the CDR3 is TGTGCCAGCAGTTTATCATGGTGGGATCGCGTGGGTCGGGAGACCCAGTACTTC. It specifies CASSLSWWDRVGRETQYF. Full variable domain (missing parts from reference TRBV28 and TRBJ2-5): DVKVTQSSRYLVKRTGEKVFLECVQDMDHENMFWYRQDPGLGLRLIYFSYDVKMKEKGDIPEGYSVSREKKERFSLILESASTNQTSMYLCASSLSWWDRVGRETQYFGPGTRLLVL.

The rearrangement links TRBV29-1 to TRBJ1-1; no clear D gene. The germline V gene encodes CDR1 SQVTM and CDR2 ANQGSEA. Trimming pared 7 bases from V and 2 bases from J, leaving 11 bases between. This CDR3 has 12 amino acids. CDR3 residues: CSAPVRNTEAFF. The CDR3 DNA sequence: TGCAGCGCCCCTGTACGAAACACTGAAGCTTTCTTT.

This clonotype was observed a handful of times. Relative to the germline gene, one junction end is altered; a read error may explain this. The rearrangement joins TRBV5-5 to TRBJ2-5, with D possibly called TRBD1 or TRBD2 (6 bases each). The CDR3 extends over 12 amino acids. Per germline, CDR1 SGHKS and CDR2 YYEKEE (reference sequence). CDR3 region: CASSLSGGVFDF. CDR3 nucleotide sequence: TGTGCCAGCAGCTTGTCCGGGGGCGTCTTCGACTTC.

This clonotype was observed a handful of times. The chain links TRBV5-4 to TRBJ1-2; TRBD1 aligns across 8 bases. CDR3 length equals 14 residues. V lost 5 bases and J lost 4; bases outside the gene matches: 7. Germline CDR1 SGHNT, CDR2 YYREEE (reference sequence). This CDR3 reads CASRPRQGSYGYTF. CDR3 nucleotides: TGTGCCAGCAGACCCAGACAGGGGAGCTATGGCTACACCTTC.

This clonotype was recorded a few times. This chain uses TRBV24-1 with TRBJ2-3, with 9 bases fitting TRBD2. Per germline, CDR1 KGHDR and CDR2 SFDVKD. Losses at the gene ends were 3 bases for V and 4 bases for J; bases not matched to a gene: 7. The CDR3 contains 16 residues. CDR3 nucleotide sequence: TGTGCCACCAGTGATCGTAGCGGGAGAGGGGCAGATACGCAGTATTTT. This translates into CATSDRSGRGADTQYF.

This clonotype has just a few counts. The chain links TRBV7-9 to TRBJ2-1, with 10 bases aligning to TRBD2. The CDR3 has 17 residues. Trimming at V came to 2 bases and at J to 5 bases, leaving 9 bases not matched to a gene. Germline CDR1 is SEHNR and CDR2 is FQNEAQ (reference sequence). The CDR3 reads CASSLPGAGGSHNEQFF. In DNA form, the CDR3 reads TGTGCCAGCAGCTTACCCGGAGCGGGAGGGTCCCACAATGAGCAGTTCTTC.

In its sample, this clonotype was seen once. The chain combines TRBV7-8 with TRBJ2-7; 14 bases align to TRBD2. Germline CDR1 is SGHVS and CDR2 is FQNEAQ. J lost 7 bases, V lost 5 bases, and 13 bases had no gene match. The CDR3 runs 17 residues. Written as DNA, the CDR3 is TGTGCCAGCAGCGCGACTAGCGGGAGGGCGGGCACCGGGGAGCAGTACTTC. Translation gives CASSATSGRAGTGEQYF.